Listed below are T cell receptor beta chains from one sample, sequenced in a study of identical twins. TCRdb fed the 5' RACE reads into MiXCR, producing one record per CDR3 protein. The table includes 700,000 to 950,000 distinct CDR3 sequences, 9% to 15% detected once. These data also formed part of another study, on yellow fever vaccine responses in identical twins.

The sample taken for sequencing was PBMCs. The origin of the receptors is a young woman in good health. Each CDR3 is given with its conserved first and last residue. D genes are given only for firm matches. Rows give clone size only sometimes, using once, few, many, or a class for an expanded clone.

d_gene	j_gene	abundance	v_gene	CDR3nt	CDR3aa
-	TRBJ1-5	few	TRBV28	TGTGCCAGCAGTCCCCGGGATTATAGCAATCAGCCCCAGCATTTT	CASSPRDYSNQPQHF
-	TRBJ1-1	-	TRBV27	TGTGCCAGCAGTCTAAACAGGGCGGGGGGCACTGAAGCTTTCTTT	CASSLNRAGGTEAFF
TRBD1	TRBJ1-6	many	TRBV7-6	TGTGCCAGCAGCCCGGGACAGGGAGTACGATCACCCCTCCACTTT	CASSPGQGVRSPLHF
TRBD2	TRBJ2-3	few	TRBV20-1	TGCAGTGCTCACCTAGCGGGAGTGGTGGATGCGCAGTATTTT	CSAHLAGVVDAQYF
TRBD2	TRBJ2-7	many	TRBV12-5	TGTGCTAGTGCCTCTAGCGGGAGGGCCTACGAGCAGTACTTC	CASASSGRAYEQYF
-	TRBJ1-2	many	TRBV10-2	TGCGCCAGCAAAGAACAGGGTCTGGCTGGCTACACCTTC	CASKEQGLAGYTF
-	TRBJ2-7	-	TRBV7-9	TGTGCCAGCAGCTTAGGAGAGATGGGCTACGAGCAGTACTTC	CASSLGEMGYEQYF
-	TRBJ2-1	many	TRBV5-1	TGCGCCAGCTCGAAAAGGGGGAGGGGGACCTACAATGAGCAGTTCTTC	CASSKRGRGTYNEQFF
-	TRBJ2-5	-	TRBV5-1	TGCGCCAGCAGTCTGGCCCCTCAAGAGACCCAGTACTTC	CASSLAPQETQYF
-	TRBJ2-2	-	TRBV6-2/TRBV6-3	TGTGCCAGCAGTTACGTTGGAGTAGCGAACACCGGGGAGCTGTTTTTT	CASSYVGVANTGELFF
-	TRBJ2-3	many	TRBV15	TGTGCCACCAGCAGAGAAGGTCATACGCAGTATTTT	CATSREGHTQYF
TRBD1	TRBJ1-6	many	TRBV4-2	TGTGCCAGCAGCCAAGAGAGGGGGCTGAATTCACCCCTCCACTTT	CASSQERGLNSPLHF
-	TRBJ2-3	few	TRBV24-1	TGTGCCACCAGTGAGAGTAGCACAGATACGCAGTATTTT	CATSESSTDTQYF
TRBD2	TRBJ2-2	few	TRBV14	TGTGCCAGCAGCCATTCTTTGAGCGGGAGGGCTTGGACCGGGGAGCTGTTTTTT	CASSHSLSGRAWTGELFF
-	TRBJ2-5	-	TRBV5-4	TGTGCCAGCAGCTTGAGCTACGACGTTGAAGAGACCCAGTACTTC	CASSLSYDVEETQYF
-	TRBJ2-3	-	TRBV5-1	TGCGCCAGCAGCTTGGCCGGGCAGGGGACGCAGTATTTT	CASSLAGQGTQYF
-	TRBJ2-3	many	TRBV15	TGTGCCACCAGCAGAGATACTGGCAGCACAGATACGCAGTATTTT	CATSRDTGSTDTQYF
-	TRBJ2-1	many	TRBV15	TGTGCCACCAGCAGAGGACAGTACAATGAGCAGTTCTTC	CATSRGQYNEQFF
-	TRBJ2-1	many	TRBV11-1	TGTGCCAGCAGCTCCCCCCTAAGCGCCTACAATGAGCAGTTCTTC	CASSSPLSAYNEQFF
TRBD1	TRBJ2-4	few	TRBV27	TGTGCCAGCAGCGACCGGGACAGGGGAAACATTCAGTACTTC	CASSDRDRGNIQYF
TRBD2	TRBJ2-7	many	TRBV2	TGTGCCGGACTAGCGGAAAGCTACGAGCAGTACTTC	CAGLAESYEQYF
TRBD2	TRBJ2-1	many	TRBV6-1	TGTGCCAGCAGTCCACCCCCTAGCGGGAGTATCGATGAGCAGTTCTTC	CASSPPPSGSIDEQFF
-	TRBJ2-7	-	TRBV3-1	TGTGCCAGCAGCCAAGGTCTGCAAAGCTCCTACGAGCAGTACTTC	CASSQGLQSSYEQYF
TRBD1	TRBJ2-5	few	TRBV20-1	TGCAGTGCAGCCACAGGGGAGAAAGAGACCCAGTACTTC	CSAATGEKETQYF
-	TRBJ2-6	-	TRBV5-1	TGCGCCAGCAGCTTCGGCTCAAGTGGGGAGTCTGGGGCCAACGTCCTGACTTTC	CASSFGSSGESGANVLTF
TRBD2	TRBJ2-3	many	TRBV10-2	TGCGCCAGCAGTGAGTCGTTTAGCGGGAGCACAGATACGCAGTATTTT	CASSESFSGSTDTQYF
TRBD1	TRBJ2-7	few	TRBV20-1	TGCAGTGCCGAAGGATGGGACAGCTACGAGCAGTACTTC	CSAEGWDSYEQYF
-	TRBJ2-1	few	TRBV27	TGTGCCAGCAGTTCCTACAACTCCTACAATGAGCAGTTCTTC	CASSSYNSYNEQFF
TRBD2	TRBJ2-1	-	TRBV18	TGTGCCAGCTCACCAAGTCGGCTAGCGGTATACAATGAGCAGTTCTTC	CASSPSRLAVYNEQFF
-	TRBJ2-1	-	TRBV7-9	TGTGCCAGCAGCTTAGCTGGCCATATGGATGAGCAGTTCTTC	CASSLAGHMDEQFF
-	TRBJ2-3	-	TRBV27	TGTGCCAGCAAGATAACGGGCACAGATACGCAGTATTTT	CASKITGTDTQYF
-	TRBJ2-4	-	TRBV18	TGTGCCAGCTCACCGACAGAGTTAATAGCCAAAAACATTCAGTACTTC	CASSPTELIAKNIQYF
TRBD2	TRBJ2-3	-	TRBV20-1	TGCAGTGCTACCAGGACTAGCGGGAGTTCGCCAGATACGCAGTATTTT	CSATRTSGSSPDTQYF
-	TRBJ1-5	-	TRBV3-1	TGTGCCAGCAGCCCCACGGGTAGGGGCAATCAGCCCCAGCATTTT	CASSPTGRGNQPQHF
TRBD1	TRBJ2-5	few	TRBV7-9	TGTGCCAGCAGCTTCGGACAGGGGGCTCGGCAAGAGACCCAGTACTTC	CASSFGQGARQETQYF
TRBD2	TRBJ2-1	-	TRBV20-1	TGCAGTCCCTTAAAGGGCGGGGGTGAGCAGTTCTTC	CSPLKGGGEQFF
-	TRBJ2-1	few	TRBV2	TGTGCCAGCAGTGACAGATATGATGAGCAGTTCTTC	CASSDRYDEQFF
-	TRBJ2-5	-	TRBV5-1	TGCGCCAGCAGCTCGGAGGTTGGGGCAGGCTCTCTACAAGAGACCCAGTACTTC	CASSSEVGAGSLQETQYF
TRBD1	TRBJ2-7	-	TRBV28	TGTGCCAGCAGTTTACTACAACAGGGGGGTCTCGAGCAGTACTTC	CASSLLQQGGLEQYF
TRBD1	TRBJ1-2	few	TRBV7-9	TGTGCCAGCAGCTTAATGGAGACAGGGGGCCGGGGCTACACCTTC	CASSLMETGGRGYTF
TRBD2	TRBJ2-1	-	TRBV5-1	TGCGCCAGCAGCTTGTCCAGACTAGCGGGGAGGGAGCAGTTCTTC	CASSLSRLAGREQFF
TRBD1	TRBJ2-1	few	TRBV12-3/TRBV12-4	TGTGCCAGCAGTTACGGGACAGGTGAGCAGTTCTTC	CASSYGTGEQFF
-	TRBJ2-7	few	TRBV4-1	TGCGCCAGCAGCCAAAATCTGGACTACCCAGGGGAGCAGTACTTC	CASSQNLDYPGEQYF
TRBD2	TRBJ2-1	few	TRBV29-1	TGCAGCGTTGAGGGGCTAGCGGACTCCTACAATGAGCAGTTCTTC	CSVEGLADSYNEQFF
-	TRBJ2-3	-	TRBV14	TGTGCCAGCAGCCAAGAGGCAGGCAAGGACACAGATACGCAGTATTTT	CASSQEAGKDTDTQYF
-	TRBJ2-5	few	TRBV15	TGTGCCACGGGGCAGCCGGGGTTCCAAGAGACCCAGTACTTC	CATGQPGFQETQYF
-	TRBJ2-3	few	TRBV12-3/TRBV12-4	TGTGCCAGCAGTTTGGGGCCTCGTAGCACAGATACGCAGTATTTT	CASSLGPRSTDTQYF
-	TRBJ1-5	-	TRBV15	TGTGCCACCAGCAGACCCGGACAGCCCAATCAGCCCCAGCATTTT	CATSRPGQPNQPQHF
TRBD2	TRBJ2-7	few	TRBV7-3	TGTGCCAGCAGCCCCGGGAGGTCTAGCGGGATTAACGAGCAGTACTTC	CASSPGRSSGINEQYF
TRBD1	TRBJ2-2	-	TRBV5-5	TGTGCCATGAGCCCGGGACAGGGGTTCACCGGGGAGCTGTTTTTT	CAMSPGQGFTGELFF
-	TRBJ1-2	few	TRBV6-1	TGTGCCAGCAAAGGGGCTGGGGGCTACACCTTC	CASKGAGGYTF
TRBD1	TRBJ1-5	many	TRBV4-1	TGCGCCAGCAGCCAGGGACAGGTAGACAATCAGCCCCAGCATTTT	CASSQGQVDNQPQHF
-	TRBJ1-5	few	TRBV20-1	TGCAGTGCTAGAATGGGGGCAGACAATCAGCCCCAGCATTTT	CSARMGADNQPQHF
TRBD2	TRBJ2-7	-	TRBV20-1	TGCAGTGCTTTAAACCGAGGACTAGCGGGATCCTACGAGCAGTACTTC	CSALNRGLAGSYEQYF
-	TRBJ1-6	-	TRBV12-3/TRBV12-4	TGTGCCACCACGAGGGCAGGGAAAGATTCACCCCTCCACTTT	CATTRAGKDSPLHF
-	TRBJ2-1	many	TRBV29-1	TGCAGCGGGTCATCCGGGACTGAATACAATGAGCAGTTCTTC	CSGSSGTEYNEQFF
TRBD2	TRBJ2-1	-	TRBV18	TGTGCCAGCTCACCAAAGACTAGCGGAAGTACCTACAATGAGCAGTTCTTC	CASSPKTSGSTYNEQFF
TRBD2	TRBJ2-3	few	TRBV7-9	TGTGCCAGCAGCCCCCCCCGACTAGCGGGGGGGAAAGATACGCAGTATTTT	CASSPPRLAGGKDTQYF
-	TRBJ2-6	many	TRBV28	TGTGCCAGCAGAACCTCTGGGGCCAACGTCCTGACTTTC	CASRTSGANVLTF